Presented here are 3 T cell receptor beta chains from one specimen sequenced in a study of cytomegalovirus exposure and HLA in healthy donors. The PCR used 60 Vbeta and 13 Jbeta primers. Measured with immunoSEQ multiplex PCR; TCRdb has only the in-frame clones, and not every one. The data contain 120,000 or so clones, 15% of them seen just once; the ten biggest clones take up 1.9%. What was sequenced was PBMCs. These receptors originate from a woman in her late teens or twenties in good health and CMV-seronegative.

The chain uses TRBV28 and TRBJ1-2; a weak D match, TRBD1 (5 bases). From germline, CDR1 is MDHEN and CDR2 SYDVKM. The V and J ends lost 2 bases and 4 bases respectively, with 14 bases between them. The CDR3 is made up of 15 amino acids. CDR3 sequence reads: CASSLNPQGIYGYTF. The CDR3 DNA is TGTGCCAGCAGTTTAAATCCGCAGGGCATCTATGGCTACACCTTC.

The chain employs TRBV19 and TRBJ2-7; possibly TRBD1 for D (6 bases). The V end was cut by 8 bases, the J end by 2 bases, with 10 bases between. CDR3 size: 12 residues. CDR1 is LNHDA, CDR2 SQIVND, per germline (reference sequence). DNA of the CDR3: TGTGCCAGTGGGGACATCCCCTACGAGCAGTACTTC. Translating gives CASGDIPYEQYF.

There are a few counts of this clone. The genes are TRBV6-4 and TRBJ2-1, with TRBD2 matching 14 bases. The V gene end was trimmed by 3 bases and the J gene end by 10 bases; junction bases not matched to a gene: 8. There are 16 residues in the CDR3. The germline gives CDR1 MRHNA, CDR2 SNTAGT. CDR3 sequence (DNA): TGTGCCAGCAGTGAAGGACTAGCGGGAGGTAATGGGGAGCAGTTCTTC. Its protein product is CASSEGLAGGNGEQFF.